This T cell receptor beta chain was retrieved from a study of blood T cells in healthy people across ages. This clonotype was observed at least ten times. CDR3 length equals 15 residues. CDR1 and CDR2 (germline): MGHDK, SYGVNS. Germline trimming cut 4 bases from V and 0 bases from J; bases unmatched to any gene: 5. It was with a sample-barcoded 5' primer and a J-beta primer mix that a second PCR of roughly 6 to 12 cycles was run. TCRdb re-analysed the 5' RACE reads in MiXCR, keeping a single row per CDR3 protein. The table lists about 780,000 distinct CDR3 sequences, more than 35% of them singletons. The receptor's source is a man older than 75 in good health. Specimen: blood. The rearrangement links TRBV25-1 to TRBJ2-5, with 7 bases aligning to TRBD1. This CDR3 is CASSAGGRHQETQYF. CDR3 bases: TGTGCCAGCAGTGCAGGGGGACGGCACCAAGAGACCCAGTACTTC.